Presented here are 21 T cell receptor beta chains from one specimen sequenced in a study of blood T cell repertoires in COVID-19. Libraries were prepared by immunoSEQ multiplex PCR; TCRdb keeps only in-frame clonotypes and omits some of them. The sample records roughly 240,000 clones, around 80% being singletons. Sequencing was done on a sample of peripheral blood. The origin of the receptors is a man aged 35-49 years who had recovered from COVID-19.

CDR3 DNA sequence: TGTGCCAGCACCTACCTCCCGGGACAGGAAGCTTTCTTT. Its protein is CASTYLPGQEAFF. The chain couples TRBV7-2 to TRBJ1-1; 7 bases line up with TRBD1. Germline V gene lookup returns CDR1 SGHTA and CDR2 FQGNSA. This CDR3 spans 13 amino acids. The J segment lost 8 bases and the V segment lost 7 bases, leaving 10 bases of the junction unmatched.

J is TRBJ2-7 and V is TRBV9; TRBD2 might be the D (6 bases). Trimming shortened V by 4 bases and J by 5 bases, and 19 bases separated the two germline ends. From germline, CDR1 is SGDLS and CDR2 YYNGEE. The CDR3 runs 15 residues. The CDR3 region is CASSRLSGVTDEQYF. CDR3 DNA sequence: TGTGCCAGCAGCCGCCTTTCGGGGGTAACAGACGAGCAGTACTTC.

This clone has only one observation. This CDR3 is CASSEGRMSQPQHF. The DNA of the CDR3 is TGTGCCAGCTCTGAGGGTCGGATGTCCCAGCCCCAGCATTTT. The chain has TRBV2 and TRBJ1-5; D gene unclear. CDR3 length: 14 residues. Trimming pared 8 bases from V and 7 bases from J, leaving 18 bases between. Germline assignment: CDR1 SNHLY and CDR2 FYNNEI. The whole variable domain, filled in from reference TRBV2 and TRBJ1-5, reads EPEVTQTPSHQVTQMGQEVILRCVPISNHLYFYWYRQILGQKVEFLVSFYNNEISEKSEIFDDQFSVERPDGSNFTLKIRSTKLEDSAMYFCASSEGRMSQPQHFGDGTRLSIL.

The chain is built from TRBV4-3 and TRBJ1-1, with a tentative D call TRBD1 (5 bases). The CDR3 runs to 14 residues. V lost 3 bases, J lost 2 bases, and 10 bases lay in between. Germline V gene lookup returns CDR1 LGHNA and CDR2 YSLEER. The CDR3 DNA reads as TGCGCCAGCAGCCACGATCAGGGAAACACTGAAGCTTTCTTT. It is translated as CASSHDQGNTEAFF.

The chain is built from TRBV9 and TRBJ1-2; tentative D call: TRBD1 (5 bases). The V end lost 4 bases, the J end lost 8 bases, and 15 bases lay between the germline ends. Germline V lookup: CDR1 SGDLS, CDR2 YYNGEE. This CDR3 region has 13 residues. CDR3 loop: CASSTAGLGGYTF. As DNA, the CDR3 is TGTGCCAGCAGCACCGCGGGGCTTGGGGGCTACACCTTC.

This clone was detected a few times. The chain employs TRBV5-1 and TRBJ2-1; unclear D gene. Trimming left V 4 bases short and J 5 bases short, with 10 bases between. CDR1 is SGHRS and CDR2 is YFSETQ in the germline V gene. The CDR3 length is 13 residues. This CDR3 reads CASSTAENNEQFF. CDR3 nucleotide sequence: TGCGCCAGCAGCACCGCGGAAAACAATGAGCAGTTCTTC.

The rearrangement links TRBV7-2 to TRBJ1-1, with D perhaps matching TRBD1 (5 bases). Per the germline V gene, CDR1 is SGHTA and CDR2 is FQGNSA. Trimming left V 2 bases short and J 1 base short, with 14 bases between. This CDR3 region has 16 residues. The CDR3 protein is CASSLLVGQGNTEAFF. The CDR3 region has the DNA TGTGCCAGCAGCTTATTAGTGGGGCAGGGGAACACTGAAGCTTTCTTT.

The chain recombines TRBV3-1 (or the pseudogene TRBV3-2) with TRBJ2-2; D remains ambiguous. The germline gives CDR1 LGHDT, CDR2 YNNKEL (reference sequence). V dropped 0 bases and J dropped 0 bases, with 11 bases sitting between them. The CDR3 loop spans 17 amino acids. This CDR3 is CASSQDLWASNTGELFF. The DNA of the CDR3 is TGTGCCAGCAGCCAAGATCTGTGGGCCTCGAACACCGGGGAGCTGTTTTTT.

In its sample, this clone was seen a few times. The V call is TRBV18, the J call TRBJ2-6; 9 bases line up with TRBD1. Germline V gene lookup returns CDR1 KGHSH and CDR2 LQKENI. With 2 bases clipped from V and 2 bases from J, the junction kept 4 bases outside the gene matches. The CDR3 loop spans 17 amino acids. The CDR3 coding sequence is TGTGCCAGCTCACCATTTACAGGGGGCGCTGGGGCCAACGTCCTGACTTTC. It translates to CASSPFTGGAGANVLTF.

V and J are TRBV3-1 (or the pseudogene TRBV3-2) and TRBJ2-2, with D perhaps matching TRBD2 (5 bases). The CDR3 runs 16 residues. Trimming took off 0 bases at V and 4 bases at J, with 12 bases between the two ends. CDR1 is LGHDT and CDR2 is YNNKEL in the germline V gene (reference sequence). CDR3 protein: CASSQENSEITGELFF. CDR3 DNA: TGTGCCAGCAGCCAAGAGAATAGCGAGATCACCGGGGAGCTGTTTTTT.

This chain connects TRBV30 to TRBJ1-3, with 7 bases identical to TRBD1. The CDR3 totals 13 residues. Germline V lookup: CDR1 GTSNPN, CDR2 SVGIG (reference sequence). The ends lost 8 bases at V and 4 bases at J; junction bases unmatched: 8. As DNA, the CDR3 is TGTGCCCGAACCAGGGGGACAGGAAACACCATATATTTT. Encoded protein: CARTRGTGNTIYF.

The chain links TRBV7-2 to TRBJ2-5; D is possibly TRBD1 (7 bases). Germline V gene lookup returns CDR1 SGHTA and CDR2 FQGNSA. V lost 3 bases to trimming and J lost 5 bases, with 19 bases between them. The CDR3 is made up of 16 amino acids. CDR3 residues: CASSLDGTPGGETQYF. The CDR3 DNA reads TGTGCCAGCAGCTTGGACGGGACCCCAGGGGGGGAGACCCAGTACTTC. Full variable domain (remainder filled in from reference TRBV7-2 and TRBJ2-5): GAGVSQSPSNKVTEKGKDVELRCDPISGHTALYWYRQSLGQGLEFLIYFQGNSAPDKSGLPSDRFSAERTGGSVSTLTIQRTQQEDSAVYLCASSLDGTPGGETQYFGPGTRLLVL.

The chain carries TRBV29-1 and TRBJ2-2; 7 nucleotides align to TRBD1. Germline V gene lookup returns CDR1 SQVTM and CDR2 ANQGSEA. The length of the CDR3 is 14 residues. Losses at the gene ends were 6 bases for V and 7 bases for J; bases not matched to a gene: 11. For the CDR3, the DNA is TGCAGCGTGTTACAGGGGAAAAGGGACGGGGAGCTGTTTTTT. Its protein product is CSVLQGKRDGELFF.

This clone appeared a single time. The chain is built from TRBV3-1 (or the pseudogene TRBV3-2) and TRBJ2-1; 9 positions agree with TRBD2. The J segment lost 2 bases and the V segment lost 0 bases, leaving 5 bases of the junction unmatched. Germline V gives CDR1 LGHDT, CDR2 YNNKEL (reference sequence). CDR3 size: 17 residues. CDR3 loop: CASSQDPTSGTYNEQFF. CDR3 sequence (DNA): TGTGCCAGCAGCCAAGACCCGACTAGCGGAACCTACAATGAGCAGTTCTTC.

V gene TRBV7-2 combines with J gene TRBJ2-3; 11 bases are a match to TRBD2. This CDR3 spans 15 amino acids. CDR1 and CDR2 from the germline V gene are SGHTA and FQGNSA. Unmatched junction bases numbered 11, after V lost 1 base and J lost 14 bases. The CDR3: CASSLGSGLAGSGYF. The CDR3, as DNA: TGTGCCAGCAGCTTAGGGTCAGGACTAGCGGGTAGTGGGTATTTT.

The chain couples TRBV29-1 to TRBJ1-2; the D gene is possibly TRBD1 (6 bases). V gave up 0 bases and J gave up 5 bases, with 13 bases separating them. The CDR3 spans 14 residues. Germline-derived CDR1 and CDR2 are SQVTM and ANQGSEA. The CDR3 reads CSVEETRGAYGYTF. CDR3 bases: TGCAGCGTTGAAGAGACCAGGGGCGCATATGGCTACACCTTC.

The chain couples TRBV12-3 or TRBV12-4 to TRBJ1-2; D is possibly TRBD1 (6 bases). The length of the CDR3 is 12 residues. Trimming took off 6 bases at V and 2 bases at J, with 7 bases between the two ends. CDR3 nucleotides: TGTGCCAGCAGGACAGGAAACTATGGCTACACCTTC. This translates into CASRTGNYGYTF.

CDR3 sequence reads: CASSFHSNTEAFF. As DNA, the CDR3 is TGTGCCAGCAGCTTCCACTCGAACACTGAAGCTTTCTTT. This rearrangement joins TRBV6-4 to TRBJ1-1; D is uncertain. This CDR3 has 13 amino acids. Germline assignment: CDR1 MRHNA and CDR2 SNTAGT. Trimming pared 6 bases from V and 1 base from J, leaving 9 bases between.

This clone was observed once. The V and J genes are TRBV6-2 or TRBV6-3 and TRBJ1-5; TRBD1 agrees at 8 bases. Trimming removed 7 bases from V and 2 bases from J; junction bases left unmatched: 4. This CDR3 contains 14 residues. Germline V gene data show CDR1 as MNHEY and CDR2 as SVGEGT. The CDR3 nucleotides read TGTGCCAGCACCCCGGGACAGGGCAATCAGCCCCAGCATTTT. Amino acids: CASTPGQGNQPQHF.

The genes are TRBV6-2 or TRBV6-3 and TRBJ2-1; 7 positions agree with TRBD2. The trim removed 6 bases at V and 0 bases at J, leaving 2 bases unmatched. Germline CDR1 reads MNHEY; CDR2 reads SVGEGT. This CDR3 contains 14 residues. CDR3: CASSGGSSYNEQFF. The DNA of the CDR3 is TGTGCCAGCAGCGGCGGGAGCTCCTACAATGAGCAGTTCTTC.

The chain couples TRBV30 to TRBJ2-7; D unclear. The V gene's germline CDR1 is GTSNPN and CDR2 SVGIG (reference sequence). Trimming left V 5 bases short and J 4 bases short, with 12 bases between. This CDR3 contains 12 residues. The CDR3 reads CAWGPSSYEQYF. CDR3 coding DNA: TGTGCCTGGGGGCCAAGCTCTTACGAGCAGTACTTC.